These T cell receptor beta chains were read from a single sample in a study of identifying expanded T cells in peripheral blood. The protocol was immunoSEQ multiplex PCR, while the TCRdb copy is restricted to in-frame clones and leaves out a portion. The sample yields about 91,000 clones, about 91% seen once. What was sequenced was blood. The receptor source for this set is a person aged 18 to 75 in good health. Each CDR3 is given with its conserved first and last residue. D genes are given only for firm matches. Clone size is not always given. Where it is, it says once, few, many or a class for expanded clones.

size,D,V,J,CDR3,DNA
.,.,TRBV6-5,TRBJ2-7,CASRGEMGRAKEQYF,TGTGCCAGCAGAGGGGAAATGGGCAGGGCGAAGGAGCAGTACTTC
.,.,TRBV7-2,TRBJ2-7,CASSLAPELTYEQYF,TGTGCCAGCAGCTTAGCGCCGGAACTGACCTACGAGCAGTACTTC
once,TRBD1,TRBV2,TRBJ2-7,CASSSDRGEQYF,TGTGCCAGCAGTTCGGACAGGGGCGAGCAGTACTTC
.,.,TRBV27,TRBJ2-1,CASSSGYVRHNEQFF,TGTGCCAGCAGTTCGGGGTATGTTCGGCACAATGAGCAGTTCTTC
.,TRBD2,TRBV9,TRBJ2-7,CASSGTSGYEQYF,TGTGCCAGCAGTGGGACTAGCGGCTACGAGCAGTACTTC
.,.,TRBV5-1,TRBJ2-7,CASSLGGPYEQYF,TGCGCCAGCAGCTTGGGGGGGCCCTACGAGCAGTACTTC
.,.,TRBV5-4,TRBJ2-7,CASSRKRASSYEQYF,TGTGCCAGCAGCCGTAAGCGGGCGAGCTCCTACGAGCAGTACTTC
.,.,TRBV5-4,TRBJ1-1,CASSLGRGGNTEAFF,TGTGCCAGCAGCTTGGGGCGGGGAGGGAACACTGAAGCTTTCTTT
.,.,TRBV9,TRBJ2-7,CASSVGRGDRSSYEQYF,TGTGCCAGCAGCGTAGGGAGGGGAGACAGGAGCTCCTACGAGCAGTACTTC
.,.,TRBV11-2,TRBJ2-5,CASGKGQSETQYF,TGTGCCAGCGGAAAGGGGCAATCGGAGACCCAGTACTTC
.,.,TRBV27,TRBJ2-1,CASSPGLFGEQFF,TGTGCCAGCAGTCCCGGGCTCTTCGGTGAGCAGTTCTTC
.,.,TRBV4-1,TRBJ1-4,CASSQEGATNEKLFF,TGCGCCAGCAGCCAAGAGGGTGCAACTAATGAAAAACTGTTTTTT
.,.,TRBV9,TRBJ1-5,CASSVGTEGQPQHF,TGTGCCAGCAGCGTAGGGACAGAGGGTCAGCCCCAGCATTTT
.,.,TRBV7-8,TRBJ1-1,CASSYLTREAFF,TGTGCCAGCAGCTACCTCACTCGGGAAGCTTTCTTT
.,TRBD1,TRBV2,TRBJ2-5,CASILGTEQETQYF,TGTGCCAGCATTCTCGGGACAGAACAAGAGACCCAGTACTTC
.,TRBD1,TRBV5-1,TRBJ2-7,CASSSPGRQGRVQYF,TGCGCCAGCAGCTCCCCAGGTCGACAGGGGAGAGTGCAGTACTTC